This T cell receptor (beta chain) derives from a study of Graves' ophthalmopathy and Graves' hyperthyroidism. Points from the study as a whole: For separating ophthalmopathy from stable hyperthyroidism, a 13-signature model gave around 86% sensitivity and around 80% specificity.

The CDR3 is 12 residues long. Germline assignment: CDR1 SQVTM and CDR2 ANQGSEA. V lost 6 bases and J 8 bases, leaving 14 bases between the germline ends. From RNA, the CDR3 regions of TCR beta chains were amplified and sequenced. First-round RT-PCR with HTBI primers preceded a second-round multiplex PCR. TCRdb re-analysed the multiplex PCR reads in MiXCR, keeping a single row per CDR3 protein. The table records around 1,200,000 distinct CDR3 sequences, 35% to 45% of them present only once. This clonotype was detected only a few times. Its specificity is unknown. The gene calls are TRBV29-1 and TRBJ2-1, with D tentatively TRBD2 (6 bases). The sequencing sample was made of peripheral blood or thyroid tissue (not recorded which). The source of this sequence is an adult man with Graves' hyperthyroidism. The CDR3 sequence is CSVHGGLDEQFF. CDR3 DNA: TGCAGCGTGCATGGGGGACTCGATGAGCAGTTCTTC.